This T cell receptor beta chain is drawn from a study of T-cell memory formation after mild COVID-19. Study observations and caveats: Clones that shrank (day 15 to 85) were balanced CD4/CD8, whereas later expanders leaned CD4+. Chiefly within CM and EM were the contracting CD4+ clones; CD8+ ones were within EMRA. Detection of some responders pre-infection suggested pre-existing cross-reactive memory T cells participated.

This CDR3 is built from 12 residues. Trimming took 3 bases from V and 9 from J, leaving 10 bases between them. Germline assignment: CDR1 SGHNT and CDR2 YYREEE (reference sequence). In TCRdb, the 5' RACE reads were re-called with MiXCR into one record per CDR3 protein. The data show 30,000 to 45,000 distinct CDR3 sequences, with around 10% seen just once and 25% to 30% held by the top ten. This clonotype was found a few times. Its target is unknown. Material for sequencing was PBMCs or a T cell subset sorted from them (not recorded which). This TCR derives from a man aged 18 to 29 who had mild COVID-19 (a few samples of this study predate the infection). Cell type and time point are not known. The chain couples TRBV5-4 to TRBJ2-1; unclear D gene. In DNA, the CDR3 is TGTGCCAGCAGCTGGTCTAGTGCTGAGCAGTTCTTC. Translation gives CASSWSSAEQFF.